The rows below give T cell receptor beta chains drawn from one sample of a study of STAT3 mutations in large granular lymphocyte leukemia. Measured with immunoSEQ multiplex PCR; TCRdb has only the in-frame clones, and not every one. The sample has roughly 46,000 clones, roughly 81% seen once; the top ten hold approximately 0.41%. The sample was PBMCs. The receptors derive from a human donor with T large granular lymphocyte leukemia. Some clones in this sample may be carry-over from other donors' samples. CDR3s include the opening cysteine and the closing phenylalanine or tryptophan. The D gene is left open where the match is weak. Clone size appears in some rows only: once, few, many, or a class for an expanded clone.

D,length,size,J,V,DNA,CDR3
-,15,-,TRBJ2-5,TRBV21-1,TGTGCCAGCATCCCCAGGGGGTCGGCCCTGGAGACCCAGTACTTC,CASIPRGSALETQYF
-,15,-,TRBJ1-6,TRBV4-2,TGTGCCAGCAGCCAAGATCTGACAGAAGCCTCACCCCTCCACTTT,CASSQDLTEASPLHF
-,14,-,TRBJ1-5,TRBV2,TGTGCCAGCAGTGAGCACAGTATCAATCAGCCCCAGCATTTT,CASSEHSINQPQHF
-,14,-,TRBJ2-4,TRBV29-1,TGCAGCGTTGAGAGTCCGGGAGCCAAAAACATTCAGTACTTC,CSVESPGAKNIQYF
-,17,-,TRBJ1-1,TRBV9,TGTGCCAGCAGCGTAGTTGACGGGGGCTACGGTGGAACTGAAGCTTTCTTT,CASSVVDGGYGGTEAFF
-,16,-,TRBJ2-5,TRBV5-1,TGCGCCAGCAGCTCGGGCGGCCGGGGGCTCCAAGAGACCCAGTACTTC,CASSSGGRGLQETQYF
-,15,few,TRBJ1-5,TRBV6-5,TGTGCCAGCAGTTACTCGTTTTCTCAGAGTCAGCCCCAGCATTTT,CASSYSFSQSQPQHF
-,12,-,TRBJ1-2,TRBV29-1,TGCAGCGTTGACGCCGGGGCGACGGGCTACACCTTC,CSVDAGATGYTF
-,14,-,TRBJ2-3,TRBV7-2,TGTGCCAGCAGCTTACTTTTGACCGCAGATACGCAGTATTTT,CASSLLLTADTQYF
TRBD2,20,-,TRBJ2-3,TRBV5-4,TGTGCCAGCAGCCTTCTTCACGTATCTGAGCTAGCGGGGGGGCTGGATACGCAGTATTTT,CASSLLHVSELAGGLDTQYF
TRBD1,12,-,TRBJ2-1,TRBV10-2,TGCGCCGTCCGGGACAGCTACAATGAGCAGTTCTTC,CAVRDSYNEQFF
TRBD2,13,few,TRBJ2-1,TRBV2,TGTGCCAGCAGCCGGACTAGCGGGGGGTTACAGTTCTTC,CASSRTSGGLQFF
TRBD1,16,-,TRBJ1-2,TRBV11-1,TGTGCCAGCAGCTTATACGGGACAGATTCATCCTATGGCTACACCTTC,CASSLYGTDSSYGYTF
TRBD1,15,few,TRBJ1-5,TRBV4-1,TGCGCCAGCAGCCAAGTAACAGGGGGCGGACAGCCCCAGCATTTT,CASSQVTGGGQPQHF
TRBD1,16,-,TRBJ2-3,TRBV5-1,TGCGCCAGCAGCTTTGTCCGGGACAGATACACAGATACGCAGTATTTT,CASSFVRDRYTDTQYF
-,14,-,TRBJ1-5,TRBV5-8,TGTGCCAGCAGCATGGGACGGATCAATCAGCCCCAGCATTTT,CASSMGRINQPQHF
-,15,-,TRBJ1-1,TRBV5-6,TGTGCCAGCAGCTTGGTGGCAGGTTCGGTCACTGAAGCTTTCTTT,CASSLVAGSVTEAFF
-,16,few,TRBJ1-1,TRBV5-6,TGTGCCAGCAGCTTGGCCGTAGGGGTCCGGAACACTGAAGCTTTCTTT,CASSLAVGVRNTEAFF
-,15,-,TRBJ2-5,TRBV5-4,TGTGCCAGCAGCTTGGCTACGGGGGGCGGAGAGACCCAGTACTTC,CASSLATGGGETQYF
-,14,-,TRBJ2-5,TRBV18,TGTGCCAGCTCACCACAATGGGGGCAACAGACCCAGTACTTC,CASSPQWGQQTQYF
-,16,few,TRBJ2-1,TRBV27,TGTGCCAGCAGTTTAGGAGGGTCCCCCTCCTACAATGAGCAGTTCTTC,CASSLGGSPSYNEQFF
-,13,once,TRBJ1-5,TRBV19,TGTGCCAGTAGTATAGCACCCAATCAGCCCCAGCATTTT,CASSIAPNQPQHF
-,15,-,TRBJ1-5,TRBV6-1,TGTGCCAGCAGTGAACATGGGGTGGGGAATCAGCCCCAGCATTTT,CASSEHGVGNQPQHF
-,11,-,TRBJ2-3,TRBV5-1,TGCGCCAGCAGCTTGTCAGATACGCAGTATTTT,CASSLSDTQYF
TRBD1,13,-,TRBJ1-2,TRBV7-9,TGTGCCAGCAGTTTCGACAGGGAGAGGGGCTACACCTTC,CASSFDRERGYTF
TRBD1,17,-,TRBJ1-4,TRBV15,TGTGCCACCAGCAGAGTACAGGGGACTTTAACTAATGAAAAACTGTTTTTT,CATSRVQGTLTNEKLFF
-,15,-,TRBJ1-2,TRBV30,TGTGCCTGGAGTCCGAGGCGGGGGGGGGCGCGAGGCTACACCTTC,CAWSPRRGGARGYTF
-,15,-,TRBJ2-7,TRBV18,TGTGCCAGCTCACCGGGACACCCAAGGCTATACGAGCAGTACTTC,CASSPGHPRLYEQYF
-,16,-,TRBJ2-2,TRBV5-1,TGCGCCAGCAGCGTCGCACTACAGGGGAACACCGGGGAGCTGTTTTTT,CASSVALQGNTGELFF
-,19,-,TRBJ2-7,TRBV6-9,TGTGCCAGCAGTTATGGCCCCTCTAGGAGGGGGCTGATCTCCTACGAGCAGTACTTC,CASSYGPSRRGLISYEQYF
TRBD1,16,-,TRBJ1-2,TRBV19,TGTGCCAGTAGTATACGGGGACAGGGAATCTTCGGTGGCTACACCTTC,CASSIRGQGIFGGYTF
-,14,-,TRBJ1-3,TRBV6-5,TGTGCCAGCAGCCTCGGACAGAGCAGAAACACCATATATTTT,CASSLGQSRNTIYF
TRBD1,19,-,TRBJ1-5,TRBV5-4,TGTGCCAGCAGCTCCGATACTCCGGGACAGGGGGCTAGGAATCAGCCCCAGCATTTT,CASSSDTPGQGARNQPQHF
-,13,few,TRBJ1-2,TRBV2,TGTGCCAGCAGTGTCGCGGGGGCCTATGGCTACACCTTC,CASSVAGAYGYTF
-,13,-,TRBJ2-7,TRBV19,TGTGCCAGTAGTAGAAGCAGGGCCTACGAGCAGTACTTC,CASSRSRAYEQYF
-,17,once,TRBJ1-6,TRBV7-9,TGTGCCAGCAGCTTAGGGTCGTACAGGGAAACAAATTCACCCCTCCACTTT,CASSLGSYRETNSPLHF
TRBD1,16,-,TRBJ2-2,TRBV7-9,TGTGCCAGCAGCCCCCGGACAGGGGGACTCACCGGGGAGCTGTTTTTT,CASSPRTGGLTGELFF
TRBD1,15,-,TRBJ2-5,TRBV6-5,TGTGCCAGCAGTTACTCGATCCAGGGGGTGGAGACCCAGTACTTC,CASSYSIQGVETQYF
-,16,-,TRBJ1-2,TRBV5-6,TGTGCCAGCAGCTTGTACGGGGGACCATCTAACTATGGCTACACCTTC,CASSLYGGPSNYGYTF
-,14,few,TRBJ1-6,TRBV27,TGTGCCAGCAAACTTGACGTCGCCAATTCACCCCTCCACTTT,CASKLDVANSPLHF
-,14,-,TRBJ2-5,TRBV2,TGTGCCAGCAGGGGTCGGACAGTCCAAGAGACCCAGTACTTC,CASRGRTVQETQYF
TRBD1,15,-,TRBJ1-2,TRBV5-5,TGTGCCAGCAGCACACCAACCGGGACAGGGGGAGGCTACACCTTC,CASSTPTGTGGGYTF
TRBD1,15,-,TRBJ1-5,TRBV11-2,TGTGCCAGCAGCTTAGGAGACAGGGGAAGTCAGCCCCAGCATTTT,CASSLGDRGSQPQHF
TRBD1,15,-,TRBJ1-4,TRBV7-9,TGTGCCAGCAGCTCGAACAGGGGAGGGAATGAAAAACTGTTTTTT,CASSSNRGGNEKLFF
-,13,-,TRBJ1-2,TRBV27,TGTGCCAGCAGTTTAGCAGGGTTCGGTGGCTACACCTTC,CASSLAGFGGYTF